Following are 3 T cell receptor beta chains from one sample sequenced in a study of tumor-infiltrating lymphocytes in primary liver carcinoma. Total RNA amounting to 500 ng was the source from which TCR beta cDNA was made with a constant-region primer. ARM-PCR was slightly modified, and three nested multiplex PCR rounds with it gave rise to the TCR beta libraries. TRBV1-TRBV30 forward primers paired with a C-beta reverse primer were used in the first two PCR rounds, which ran roughly 10 cycles each. A single record per CDR3 protein comes from TCRdb applying MiXCR to the multiplex PCR reads. The table lists approximately 47,000 distinct CDR3 sequences, 70% to 85% of them singletons, with roughly 24% in the top ten. Scientists recovered RNA and DNA together from around 20-30 mg of unsorted bulk tissue. Sequenced sample: liver tumor tissue from sampling region 3. As to subset: tumor region T3, left-lateral pole. The receptors shown here come from a man aged 35-49 years with primary liver carcinoma and hepatitis B virus infection.

On this clonotype: The germline gene is not matched at one end of the junction; a read error may be the cause. The rearrangement links TRBV11-2 to TRBJ2-3, with TRBD1 matching 7 bases. Germline values: CDR1 SGHAT, CDR2 FQNNGV. The CDR3 has 14 residues. The CDR3 DNA follows: TGTGCCAGCGGCTTTTGGGACAGCACAGATACACAGTATTTT. It translates to CASGFWDSTDTQYF.

About this clonotype itself: One end of the junction varies from germline; a read error may be responsible. V gene TRBV29-1 combines with J gene TRBJ2-7; 7 bases match TRBD1. This CDR3 contains 15 residues. The germline V gene encodes CDR1 SQVTM and CDR2 ANQGSEA. CDR3 bases: TGCAGCGTTGAACTTGGGGACAGTGGGAACTACGAGCAATACTTC. The encoded protein is CSVELGDSGNYEQYF.

A word on this clonotype: Germline is not matched at one junction end, which may reflect a read error. This chain connects TRBV11-2 to TRBJ1-1, with D possibly being TRBD1 (5 bases). In germline, CDR1 is SGHAT, CDR2 FQNNGV. The CDR3 is 13 amino acids. This chain's CDR3 is CVSSLVGGTEAFF. CDR3 DNA sequence: TGTGTCAGCAGCTTAGTCGGGGGGACTGAAGCTTTCTTT.